This section outlines one TCR beta chain sequence together with its context. Its cognate antigen is unknown. This sample is drawn from a study of shared clonotypes between healthy human individuals. Study as a whole: A donor's plate count was three for CD4 naive and three for CD4 memory; CD8 naive had two and CD8 memory one. The study's findings and limits: Sampling covered nothing but blood. Tissue TCR repertoires likely differ from those found in blood. At large depth, rarefaction still showed sorted-subset sequencing to be incomplete.

Profiled with immunoSEQ multiplex PCR; TCRdb holds only in-frame clones, not every one. The repertoire holds approximately 720,000 clones, with about 92% as singletons. Terminally differentiated effector memory CD45RA+ cells were left out of the naive CD8 fraction, which was CD45RO-negative and positively selected for CCR7. The specimen sequenced was naive CD8+ T cells sorted from blood. The TCR comes from a man aged 25-45 years in good health.

CDR3 DNA: TGTGCCAGCAGCTTAACTGGTAGCGGGAATTCCTACGAGCAGTACTTC. Translation: CASSLTGSGNSYEQYF. The chain is built from TRBV7-3 and TRBJ2-7; 8 bases line up with TRBD2. The CDR3 runs to 16 residues. Germline assignment: CDR1 SGHTA and CDR2 FQGTGA. Trimming removed 0 bases from V and 1 base from J; junction bases left unmatched: 5.